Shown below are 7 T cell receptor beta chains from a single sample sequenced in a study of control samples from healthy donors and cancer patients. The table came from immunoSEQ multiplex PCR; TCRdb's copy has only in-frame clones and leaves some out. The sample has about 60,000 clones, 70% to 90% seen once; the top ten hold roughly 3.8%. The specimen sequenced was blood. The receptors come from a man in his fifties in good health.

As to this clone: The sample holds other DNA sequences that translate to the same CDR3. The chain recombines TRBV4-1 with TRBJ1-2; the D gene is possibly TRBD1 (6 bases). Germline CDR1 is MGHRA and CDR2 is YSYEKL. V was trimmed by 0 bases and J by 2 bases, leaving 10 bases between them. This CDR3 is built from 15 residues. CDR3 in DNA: TGCGCCAGCAGCCAAGACAGGGGCGTCAACTATGGCTACACCTTC. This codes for CASSQDRGVNYGYTF.

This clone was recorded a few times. The CDR3 sequence: CAWSAAGGDQPQHF. Written as DNA, the CDR3 is TGTGCCTGGAGTGCGGCCGGGGGCGATCAGCCCCAGCATTTT. This rearrangement joins TRBV30 to TRBJ1-5; possible D gene TRBD1, 6 bases. In germline, CDR1 is GTSNPN, CDR2 SVGIG (reference sequence). Deletions cut 1 base from V and 5 bases from J, with 12 bases between. This CDR3 has 14 amino acids.

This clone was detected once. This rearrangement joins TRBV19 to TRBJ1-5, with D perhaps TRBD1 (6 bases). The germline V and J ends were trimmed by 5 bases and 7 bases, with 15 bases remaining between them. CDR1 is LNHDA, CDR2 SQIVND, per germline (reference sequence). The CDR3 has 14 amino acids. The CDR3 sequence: CASSPDRSHQPQHF. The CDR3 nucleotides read TGTGCCAGTAGTCCCGACAGGAGTCACCAGCCCCAGCATTTT.

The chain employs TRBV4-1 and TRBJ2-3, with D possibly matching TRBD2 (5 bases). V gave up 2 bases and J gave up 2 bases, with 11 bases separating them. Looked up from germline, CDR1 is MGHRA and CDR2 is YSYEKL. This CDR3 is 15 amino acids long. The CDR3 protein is CASSQPPGYTDTQYF. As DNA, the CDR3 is TGCGCCAGCAGCCAACCCCCGGGGTACACAGATACGCAGTATTTT.

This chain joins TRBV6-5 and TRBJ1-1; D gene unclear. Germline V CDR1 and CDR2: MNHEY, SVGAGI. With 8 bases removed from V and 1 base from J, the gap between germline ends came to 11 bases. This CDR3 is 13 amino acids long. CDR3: CASLGRSNTEAFF. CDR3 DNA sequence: TGTGCCAGCCTAGGACGGTCGAACACTGAAGCTTTCTTT.

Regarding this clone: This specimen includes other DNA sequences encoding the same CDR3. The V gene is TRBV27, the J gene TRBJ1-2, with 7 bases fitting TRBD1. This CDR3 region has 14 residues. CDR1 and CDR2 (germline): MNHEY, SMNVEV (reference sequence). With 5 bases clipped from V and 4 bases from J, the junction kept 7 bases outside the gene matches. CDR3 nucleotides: TGTGCCAGCAGTCCGGGACAGCCATTCTATGGCTACACCTTC. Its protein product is CASSPGQPFYGYTF.

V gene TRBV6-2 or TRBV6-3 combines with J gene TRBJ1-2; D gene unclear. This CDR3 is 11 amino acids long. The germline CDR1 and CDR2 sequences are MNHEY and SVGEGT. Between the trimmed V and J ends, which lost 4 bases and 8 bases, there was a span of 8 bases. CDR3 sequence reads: CASSFSGGYTF. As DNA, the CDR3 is TGTGCCAGCAGTTTTTCTGGGGGCTACACCTTC.